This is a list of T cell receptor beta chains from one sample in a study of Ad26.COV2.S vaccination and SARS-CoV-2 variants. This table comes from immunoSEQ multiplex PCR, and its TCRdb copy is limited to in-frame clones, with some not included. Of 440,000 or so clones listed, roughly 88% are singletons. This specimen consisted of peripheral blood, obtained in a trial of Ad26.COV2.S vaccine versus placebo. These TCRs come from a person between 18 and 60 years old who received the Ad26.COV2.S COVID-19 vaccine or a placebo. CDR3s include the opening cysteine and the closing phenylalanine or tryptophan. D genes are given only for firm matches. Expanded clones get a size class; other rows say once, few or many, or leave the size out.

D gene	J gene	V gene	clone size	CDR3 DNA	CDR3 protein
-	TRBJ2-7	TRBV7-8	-	TGTGCCAGCAGCTTAACGTCTCAGGCCCAGGGCGAGCAGTACTTC	CASSLTSQAQGEQYF
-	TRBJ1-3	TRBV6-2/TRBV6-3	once	TGTGCCAGCAGTTACTCAGGCAGAGGAAACACCATATATTTT	CASSYSGRGNTIYF
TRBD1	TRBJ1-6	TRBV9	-	TGTGCCAGCAGCGTAGATGGACAGGGGAATTCACCCCTCCACTTT	CASSVDGQGNSPLHF
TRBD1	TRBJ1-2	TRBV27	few	TGTGCCAGCAGTATGGGACAGAACTATGGCTACACCTTC	CASSMGQNYGYTF
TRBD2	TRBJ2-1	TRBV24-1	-	TGTGCCACCAGTGACAAAGGACTAGCGGGTGTAGTCAATGAGCAGTTCTTC	CATSDKGLAGVVNEQFF
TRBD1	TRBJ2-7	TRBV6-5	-	TGTGCCAGCAGAGTAACAGGGGGTGAGCAGTACTTC	CASRVTGGEQYF
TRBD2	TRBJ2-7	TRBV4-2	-	TGTGCCAGCAGCCAAGCCGAACTAGCGGAAGGAACCCCCTACGAGCAGTACTTC	CASSQAELAEGTPYEQYF
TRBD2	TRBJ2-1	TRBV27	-	TGTGCCAGCAGTTTATGGACTAGCGGGACGACTGGGAATGAGCAGTTCTTC	CASSLWTSGTTGNEQFF
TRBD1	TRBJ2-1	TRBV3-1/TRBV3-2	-	TGTGCCAGCAGCCAAACACCGGGACAGGATCTCAATGAGCAGTTCTTC	CASSQTPGQDLNEQFF
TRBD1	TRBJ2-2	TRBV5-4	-	TGTGCCAGCAGCCAGAAACCGGGACAGGGAGGCACCGGGGAGCTGTTTTTT	CASSQKPGQGGTGELFF
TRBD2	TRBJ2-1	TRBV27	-	TGTGCCAGCAGTTTCGCGGGAGAGAGGAACAATGAGCAGTTCTTC	CASSFAGERNNEQFF
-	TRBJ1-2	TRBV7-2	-	TGTGCCAGCAGCTGGGGGGGGCGGAACTATGGCTACACCTTC	CASSWGGRNYGYTF
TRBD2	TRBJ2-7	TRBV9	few	TGTGCCAGCAGCGTAGCGGGTACCGGGACTAGAGATGGCGAGCAGTACTTC	CASSVAGTGTRDGEQYF
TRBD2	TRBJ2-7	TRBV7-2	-	TGTGCCAGCAGTCGGACTAGCGGGGCCTACGAGCAGTACTTC	CASSRTSGAYEQYF
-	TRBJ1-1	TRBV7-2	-	TGTGCCAGCAGCACAAACAGGGAAGGGATGAACACTGAAGCTTTCTTT	CASSTNREGMNTEAFF
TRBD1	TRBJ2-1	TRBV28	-	TGTGCCAGCAGACCTCGGGACAGGCCTAAAAACAATGAGCAGTTCTTC	CASRPRDRPKNNEQFF
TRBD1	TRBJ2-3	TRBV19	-	TGTGCCAGTAGTACTAGGGACAGGGGGCGAGGAGCAGATACGCAGTATTTT	CASSTRDRGRGADTQYF
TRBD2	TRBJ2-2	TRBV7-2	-	TGTGCCAGCAGCTGGACTAGCGGGAACACCGGGGAGCTGTTTTTT	CASSWTSGNTGELFF
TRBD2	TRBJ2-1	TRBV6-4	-	TGTGCCAGCAGTGAAGCAGCGGGAGGTTACAATGAGCAGTTCTTC	CASSEAAGGYNEQFF
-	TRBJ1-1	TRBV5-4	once	TGTGCCAGCAGCTTGGCCGGGACATCCTTCCAAGCTTTCTTT	CASSLAGTSFQAFF
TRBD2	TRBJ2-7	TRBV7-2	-	TGTGCCAGCAGCCTAAGGGCGGGAGTCCCCTACGAGCAGTACTTC	CASSLRAGVPYEQYF
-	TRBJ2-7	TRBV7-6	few	TGTGCCAGCAGCTTAGCGGGCGGCGCGGACGTGCAGTACTTC	CASSLAGGADVQYF
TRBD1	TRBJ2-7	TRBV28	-	TGTGCCAGCAGTCTAACGGGACAGGGTTTGTCCGAGCAGTACTTC	CASSLTGQGLSEQYF
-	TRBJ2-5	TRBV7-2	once	TGTGCCAGCAGCTTAGGCGCAGAGGAGACCCAGTACTTC	CASSLGAEETQYF
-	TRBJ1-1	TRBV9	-	TGTGCCAGCAGCCCAGGGTACCCTGAAGCTTTCTTT	CASSPGYPEAFF
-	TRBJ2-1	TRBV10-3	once	TGTGCCATCAGTGGGGGAAAGGGTAACAATGAGCAGTTCTTC	CAISGGKGNNEQFF
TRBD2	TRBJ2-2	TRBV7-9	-	TGTGCCAGCAGCTTGGCGCTAGCGGGAGTATCCGGGGAGCTGTTTTTT	CASSLALAGVSGELFF
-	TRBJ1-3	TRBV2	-	TGTGCCAGCAGTCGAGCCGCCACTGGAAACACCATATATTTT	CASSRAATGNTIYF
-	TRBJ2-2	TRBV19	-	TGTGCCAGTAGTATGAAGGGCACCGGGGAGCTGTTTTTT	CASSMKGTGELFF
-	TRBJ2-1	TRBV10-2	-	TGCGCCAGCAGCGCGGTCAGACCCTTAGACAATGAGCAGTTCTTC	CASSAVRPLDNEQFF
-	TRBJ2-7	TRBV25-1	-	TGTGCCAGCAGTGATGGGTACGAGCAGTACTTC	CASSDGYEQYF
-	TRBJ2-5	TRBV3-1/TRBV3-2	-	TGTGCCAGCAGCCCCCCTAGCGCCCTGGGGGGTGGAGAGACCCAGTACTTC	CASSPPSALGGGETQYF
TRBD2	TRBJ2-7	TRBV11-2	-	TGTGCCAGCAGCTCGATAAGCGGGAGGGACTCCTACGAGCAGTACTTC	CASSSISGRDSYEQYF
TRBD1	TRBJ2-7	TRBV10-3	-	TGTGCCAGCTCCGGGACAGTAACCTACGAGCAGTACTTC	CASSGTVTYEQYF
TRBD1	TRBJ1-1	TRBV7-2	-	TGTGCCAGCAGCTCACCGGGACAGGTCATGAACACTGAAGCTTTCTTT	CASSSPGQVMNTEAFF
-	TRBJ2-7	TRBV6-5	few	TGTGCCAGCAGTTACGGGGGGACCTACGAGCAGTACTTC	CASSYGGTYEQYF
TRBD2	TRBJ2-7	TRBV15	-	TGTGCCACCAGCAGTTGGACTAGCGGGAGGTTATCTCCCGCCTACGAGCAGTACTTC	CATSSWTSGRLSPAYEQYF
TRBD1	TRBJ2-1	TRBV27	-	TGTGCCAGCAGCCTGACAGGGCTTCGAGTCAATGAGCAGTTCTTC	CASSLTGLRVNEQFF
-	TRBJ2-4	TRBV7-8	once	TGTGCCAGCAGCTTACGGTGGGACAAAAAAAACATTCAGTACTTC	CASSLRWDKKNIQYF
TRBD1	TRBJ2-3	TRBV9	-	TGTGCCAGCAGCCCACGGACAGGGAGGTTCACAGATACGCAGTATTTT	CASSPRTGRFTDTQYF
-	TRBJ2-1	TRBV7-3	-	TGTGCCAGCAGCTTAGGGGGGAGTGCCTACAATGAGCAGTTCTTC	CASSLGGSAYNEQFF
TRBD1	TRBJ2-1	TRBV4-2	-	TGTGCCAGCAGCCAAGATCCCGGGACAGGGGGGGGTGAGCAGTTCTTC	CASSQDPGTGGGEQFF
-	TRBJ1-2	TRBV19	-	TGTGCCAGTACCCCGGGGGGGGGAGAGTATGGCTACACCTTC	CASTPGGGEYGYTF
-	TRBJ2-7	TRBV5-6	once	TGTGCCAGCAGCCCACTTACAGACTACGAGCAGTACTTC	CASSPLTDYEQYF
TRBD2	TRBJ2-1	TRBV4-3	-	TGCACCAGCAGCCAAGATTGGCGGGAGGGGTACCGTGAGCAGTTCTTC	CTSSQDWREGYREQFF
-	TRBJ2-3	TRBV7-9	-	TGTGCCAGCAGCTTGGGCAGGGGCACAGATACGCAGTATTTT	CASSLGRGTDTQYF
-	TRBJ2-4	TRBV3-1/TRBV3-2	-	TGTGCCAGCAGCCAGGGGGTGGGAAACATTCAGTACTTC	CASSQGVGNIQYF
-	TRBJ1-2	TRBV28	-	TGTGCCAGCAGTTTAGTTCAGAACTATGGCTACACCTTC	CASSLVQNYGYTF
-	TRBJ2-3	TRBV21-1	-	TGTGCCAGCAGCAAGGACAGGGAGGAAGTTGCAGATACGCAGTATTTT	CASSKDREEVADTQYF
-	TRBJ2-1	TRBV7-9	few	TGTGCCAGCAGCTTAAGGGCCGCGGGGATCAATGAGCAGTTCTTC	CASSLRAAGINEQFF
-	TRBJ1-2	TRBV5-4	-	TGTGCCAGCAGCTTGGCAAGGGACTATGGCTACACCTTC	CASSLARDYGYTF
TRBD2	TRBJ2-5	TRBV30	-	TGTGCCGGGCAGCGAGCGGGGGCAAGAATGGCCCAGTACTTC	CAGQRAGARMAQYF